This T cell receptor (beta chain) was sequenced in a study of immune evolution from preneoplasia to lung adenocarcinoma. A remark on this clone: Antigen: not known.

Study results and caveats: Top clone frequencies peaked in normal lung, apparently declining through invasive adenocarcinoma. T cell clonality was higher in KRAS-mutant than EGFR-mutant or wild-type nodules.

Resections took place in Japan or China from about 2014 to 2018. Germline CDR1 and CDR2: LNHDA and SQIVND (reference sequence). V gave up 6 bases and J gave up 4 bases, with 15 bases separating them. The CDR3 contains 15 residues. Assay: immunoSEQ multiplex PCR; the TCRdb copy retains only in-frame clones and omits some. The sample holds about 3,500 clones, around 73% seen once. The TCR sequence derives from a person between 55 and 80 years old with lung adenocarcinoma. The source material was FFPE minimally invasive lung adenocarcinoma tissue. V and J are TRBV19 and TRBJ2-2; D unresolved. The CDR3 DNA follows: TGTGCCAGTAGGCCCATCCAGGAGAGCACCGGGGAGCTGTTTTTT. Its translation: CASRPIQESTGELFF.